This TCR beta chain derives from a study of T cell responses to AZD1222 COVID-19 vaccine (dated by TCRdb to about 2021). As for the study more broadly: Because spike-specific TCR depth and breadth did not differ between the two schedules, AZD1222 recipients who got a second dose at roughly 4 weeks were pooled with those who got a second dose at roughly 12 weeks. A total of 230 to 250 trial participants underwent TCR sequencing, of whom nearly 210 had received two doses of AZD1222 and roughly 26 had received two doses of the MenACWY control vaccine. Trial participants were enrolled by age into subgroups of 18-55, 56-69 and 70-plus years, and about 150, 27 and 61 TCR-sequenced participants, respectively, were included in these subgroups.

Findings and caveats that apply to the study as a whole: In the small 56-69-year group, the increase in depth fell short of significance, most likely because of low power. CD4 TCRs associated with the vaccine covered the entire spike protein, and the dominant responses were in regions 160-218 and 743-854. No day 14 peak-response samples were available, so repertoires were characterized only after the peak T cell response. Participants were mostly white British, with more females than males. The authors suggested clonal diversity may have been underestimated. Conclusions about previously exposed vaccinees were limited because only six AZD1222 recipients were SARS-CoV-2 seropositive at baseline. Spike-specific TCR breadth and depth rose significantly after two AZD1222 doses compared with day 0 and with MenACWY recipients. Epitopes outside the regions mutated in the B.1.351 and B.1.1.7 variants were reportedly recognized by nearly half of the unique spike-specific TCRs.

Note on this clone: There is no known antigen for this receptor. It has no much larger one-base neighbor in the sample; base qualities were not kept.

Sequences SGHRS (CDR1) and YFSETQ (CDR2) are obtained from the germline V gene. Including the terminal cysteine and phenylalanine, the CDR3 comprises 16 residues. Solely the CDR3 DNA is kept, with 48 bases framed from the first base. V lost 1 base and J lost 5 bases, and the count of bases not matched to a germline gene is 6. The CDR3 regions of human TCRbeta chains were analyzed by immunosequencing. In the paper's pipeline: TCRs in the repertoires were matched against a reference library of SARS-CoV-2-specific TCRs that had been generated with the MIRA antigen-specificity platform. Breadth was defined as the fraction of unique TCRs that were SARS-CoV-2-associated, and depth was defined as the fraction of total T cells that were SARS-CoV-2-associated. Using the MIRA data, each spike-specific TCR was assigned both to the spike region to which the TCR was reactive and to a CD4 or CD8 class. Log10-transformed breadth and depth values were compared by one-way ANOVA with Sidak's multiple comparisons tests. Sourced from immuneACCESS, this table was stored by TCRdb with only in-frame sequences that have V and J called. A share of the clones is absent; for the studies checked, an unresolved V gene accounts for under half, and the remainder has no known explanation. Clone size and V and J calls were adopted from that table, with D and trimming inferred from the DNA. This sample comprises 110,000 to 150,000 clones, 92% of them detected only once. The ten largest clones add up to less than 4.5% of the sample.

Explained via the paper, the time point label denotes: baseline before first vaccination. Vaccinee samples came from UK trials COV001 and COV002, including a single-blind randomized controlled phase 2/3 trial of AZD1222 (ChAdOx1 nCoV-19) in healthy adults. Trial participant PBMC samples were collected at day 0 and day 28 after the second dose for TCRbeta chain sequencing. The sequence came from an adult in good health. The chain joins TRBV5-1 to TRBJ2-5; TRBD2 matches 12 bases in the middle. Sequences were derived from peripheral blood, sampled on day 0 of AZD1222 vaccination. The DNA sequence is given as TGCGCCAGCAGCTTGAGGCTAGCGGGAGGGTTGGAGACCCAGTACTTC. Its product reads: CASSLRLAGGLETQYF.